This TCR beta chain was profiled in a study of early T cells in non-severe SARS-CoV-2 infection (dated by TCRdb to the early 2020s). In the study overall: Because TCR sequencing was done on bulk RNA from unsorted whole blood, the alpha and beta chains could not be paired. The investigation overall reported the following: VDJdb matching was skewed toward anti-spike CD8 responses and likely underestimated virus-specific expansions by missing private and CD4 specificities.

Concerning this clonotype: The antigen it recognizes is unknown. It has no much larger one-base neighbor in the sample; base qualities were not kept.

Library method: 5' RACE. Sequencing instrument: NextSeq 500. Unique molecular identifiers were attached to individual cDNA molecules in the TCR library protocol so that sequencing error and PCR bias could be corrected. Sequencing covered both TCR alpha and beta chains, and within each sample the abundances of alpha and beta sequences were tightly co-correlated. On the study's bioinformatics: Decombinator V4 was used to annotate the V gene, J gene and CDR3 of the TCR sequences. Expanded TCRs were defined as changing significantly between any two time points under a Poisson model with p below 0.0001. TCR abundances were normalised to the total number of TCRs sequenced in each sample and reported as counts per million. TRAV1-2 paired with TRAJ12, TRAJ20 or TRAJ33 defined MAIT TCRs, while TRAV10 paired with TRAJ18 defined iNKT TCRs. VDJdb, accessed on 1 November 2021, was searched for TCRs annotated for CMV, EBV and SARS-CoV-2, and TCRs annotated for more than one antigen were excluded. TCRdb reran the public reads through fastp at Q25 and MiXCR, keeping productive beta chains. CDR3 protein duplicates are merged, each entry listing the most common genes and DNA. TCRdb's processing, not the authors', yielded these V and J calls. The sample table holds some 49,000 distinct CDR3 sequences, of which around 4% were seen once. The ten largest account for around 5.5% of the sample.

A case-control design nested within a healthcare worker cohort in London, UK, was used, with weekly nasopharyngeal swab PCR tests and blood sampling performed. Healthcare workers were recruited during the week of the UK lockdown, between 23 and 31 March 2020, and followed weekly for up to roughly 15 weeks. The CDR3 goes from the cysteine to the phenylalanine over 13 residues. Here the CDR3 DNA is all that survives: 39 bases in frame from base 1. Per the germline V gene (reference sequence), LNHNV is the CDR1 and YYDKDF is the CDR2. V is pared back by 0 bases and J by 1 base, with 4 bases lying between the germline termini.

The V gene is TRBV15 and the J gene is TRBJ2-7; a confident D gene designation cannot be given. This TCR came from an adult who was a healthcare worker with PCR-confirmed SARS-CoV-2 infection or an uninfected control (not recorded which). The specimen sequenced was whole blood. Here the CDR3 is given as CATSRDWSYEQYF. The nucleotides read TGTGCCACCAGCAGAGATTGGTCCTACGAGCAGTACTTC.